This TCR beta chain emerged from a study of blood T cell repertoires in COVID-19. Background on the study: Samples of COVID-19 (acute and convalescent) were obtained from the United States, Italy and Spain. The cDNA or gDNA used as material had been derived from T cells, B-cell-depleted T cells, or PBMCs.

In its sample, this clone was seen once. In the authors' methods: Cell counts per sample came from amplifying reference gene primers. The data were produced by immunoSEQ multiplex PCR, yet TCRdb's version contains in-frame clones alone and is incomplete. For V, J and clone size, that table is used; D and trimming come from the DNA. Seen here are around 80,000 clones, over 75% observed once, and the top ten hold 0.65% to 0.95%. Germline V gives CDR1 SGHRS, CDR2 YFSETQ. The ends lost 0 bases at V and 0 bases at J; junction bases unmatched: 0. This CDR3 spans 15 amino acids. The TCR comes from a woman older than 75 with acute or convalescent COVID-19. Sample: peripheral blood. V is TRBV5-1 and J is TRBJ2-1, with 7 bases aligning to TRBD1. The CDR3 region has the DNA TGCGCCAGCAGCTTGGGGACAGGCTCCTACAATGAGCAGTTCTTC. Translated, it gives CASSLGTGSYNEQFF.